This passage covers 28 T cell receptor beta chains from one sample sequenced in a study of T cell responses to AZD1222 COVID-19 vaccine. The assay was immunoSEQ multiplex PCR, and TCRdb's table has in-frame clones only and misses some. This sample yields about 170,000 clones, of which about 88% are seen a single time; roughly 1.7% belongs to the top ten. The sequencing here drew on peripheral blood, taken on day 0 of AZD1222 vaccination. These receptors came from an adult in good health.

This chain joins TRBV7-2 and TRBJ2-7; 11 bases align to TRBD2. The CDR3 extends over 14 amino acids. Germline V CDR1 and CDR2: SGHTA, FQGNSA. The V gene end was trimmed by 3 bases and the J gene end by 6 bases; junction bases not matched to a gene: 4. This CDR3 reads CASSFSGRAAEQYF. In nucleotides, the CDR3 is TGTGCCAGCAGCTTTAGCGGGAGGGCCGCCGAGCAGTACTTC.

This clone was recorded only once. The CDR3 spells CASSLVRAGGPRGQETQYF. In DNA, the CDR3 is TGTGCCAGCAGCTTAGTTAGAGCGGGAGGGCCGAGGGGGCAAGAGACCCAGTACTTC. V is TRBV7-2 and J is TRBJ2-5; TRBD2 matches at 10 bases. V lost 1 base, J lost 2 bases, and 13 bases stayed unmatched. This CDR3 comprises 19 residues. CDR1 and CDR2 (germline): SGHTA, FQGNSA.

This rearrangement joins TRBV9 to TRBJ2-2; D is possibly TRBD1 (5 bases). Germline CDR1 SGDLS, CDR2 YYNGEE. V was cut by 0 bases and J by 7 bases, with 7 bases left in between. The CDR3 has 13 residues. CDR3 loop: CASSVGQIGELFF. CDR3 coding DNA: TGTGCCAGCAGCGTAGGACAGATCGGGGAGCTGTTTTTT.

This clone has only one observation. This chain uses TRBV2 with TRBJ2-5, with a weak D call TRBD1 (5 bases). Germline assignment: CDR1 SNHLY and CDR2 FYNNEI. V dropped 6 bases and J dropped 0 bases, with 5 bases sitting between them. CDR3 length: 12 amino acids. This CDR3 reads CASRQDQETQYF. CDR3 DNA sequence: TGTGCCAGCAGACAGGACCAAGAGACCCAGTACTTC.

The rearrangement links TRBV7-8 to TRBJ2-2; TRBD1 agrees at 9 bases. Per germline, CDR1 SGHVS and CDR2 FQNEAQ. There are 19 residues in the CDR3. V shed 6 bases, J shed 3 bases, and the junction held 17 bases outside the gene matches. CDR3 amino acids: CASSSTGGWRERYTGELFF. DNA for the CDR3: TGTGCCAGCAGTTCAACAGGGGGCTGGCGGGAGCGGTACACCGGGGAGCTGTTTTTT.

The rearrangement uses TRBV28 and TRBJ1-3; no definite D call. CDR1 is MDHEN, CDR2 SYDVKM, per germline. There are 16 residues in the CDR3. V was pared by 4 bases and J by 2 bases, with 15 bases between. CDR3 amino acids: CASSSADGSAGNTIYF. The CDR3 DNA reads as TGTGCCAGCAGTTCGGCGGACGGTTCAGCTGGAAACACCATATATTTT.

The chain couples TRBV7-3 to TRBJ1-1; D not certain. The germline V gene encodes CDR1 SGHTA and CDR2 FQGTGA. The CDR3 extends over 15 amino acids. V was trimmed by 5 bases and J by 4 bases, leaving 17 bases between them. CDR3 sequence: CASSPRGGRATEAFF. The DNA for the CDR3 is TGTGCCAGCAGCCCCCGGGGAGGACGGGCCACTGAAGCTTTCTTT.

This clone turned up a few times. The chain links TRBV19 to TRBJ2-2; 9 nucleotides agree with TRBD1. The CDR3 loop spans 15 amino acids. Germline CDR1 and CDR2: LNHDA and SQIVND (reference sequence). J was trimmed by 4 bases and V by 6 bases; bases with no gene match: 6. The CDR3 here is CASRPGTGSTGELFF. The CDR3 region has the DNA TGTGCCAGTAGGCCCGGGACAGGGAGCACCGGGGAGCTGTTTTTT.

The chain carries TRBV6-1 and TRBJ1-2; 8 bases map to TRBD1. CDR3 length: 17 residues. With 4 bases clipped from V and 3 bases from J, the junction kept 13 bases outside the gene matches. Germline loops: CDR1 MNHNS, CDR2 SASEGT. The CDR3 sequence is CASSGGQGSWNDYGYTF. In DNA form, the CDR3 reads TGTGCCAGCAGTGGAGGACAGGGAAGTTGGAATGACTATGGCTACACCTTC.

The chain carries TRBV6-5 and TRBJ1-6; 8 nucleotides line up with TRBD1. The CDR3 extends over 15 amino acids. The V gene's germline CDR1 is MNHEY and CDR2 SVGAGI. V lost 3 bases to trimming and J lost 8 bases; unmatched junction nucleotides: 6. As DNA, the CDR3 is TGTGCCAGCAGTTATTCCTCACAGGGGGATTCACCCCTCCACTTT. As protein: CASSYSSQGDSPLHF.

The chain combines TRBV5-1 with TRBJ2-3; 8 bases map to TRBD1. The V segment lost 0 bases and the J segment 3 bases; nucleotides outside the gene matches: 6. CDR1 is SGHRS, CDR2 YFSETQ, per germline. CDR3 length equals 16 residues. This CDR3 reads CASSLDRGASTDTQYF. In DNA, the CDR3 is TGCGCCAGCAGCTTGGACAGGGGGGCATCGACAGATACGCAGTATTTT.

The J gene is TRBJ1-2, the V gene TRBV28; 7 positions match TRBD1. The CDR3 consists of 12 residues. The germline CDR1 and CDR2 sequences are MDHEN and SYDVKM. J was trimmed by 4 bases and V by 8 bases; bases with no gene match: 4. The CDR3 loop reads CASVGTVYGYTF. The CDR3 coding sequence is TGTGCCAGCGTCGGGACAGTCTATGGCTACACCTTC.

On this clone: Additional DNA sequences in this sample encode the identical CDR3. The genes are TRBV6-5 and TRBJ1-1; D not certain. Germline CDR1 reads MNHEY; CDR2 reads SVGAGI. Trimming took 0 bases from V and 0 from J, leaving 8 bases between them. This CDR3 is built from 15 residues. CDR3 in DNA: TGTGCCAGCAGTTACTCGGCGGGGATGAACACTGAAGCTTTCTTT. Its translation: CASSYSAGMNTEAFF.

The V call is TRBV7-3, the J call TRBJ2-3; the match to TRBD2 covers 8 bases. Germline lookup yields CDR1 SGHTA and CDR2 FQGTGA. This CDR3 has 15 residues. V was pared by 7 bases and J by 0 bases, with 6 bases of the junction left unmatched. CDR3 nucleotide sequence: TGTGCCAGCACCAGCGGGGGATCTAGCACAGATACGCAGTATTTT. Translating it yields CASTSGGSSTDTQYF. Variable domain in full (rest from reference TRBV7-3 and TRBJ2-3): GAGVSQTPSNKVTEKGKYVELRCDPISGHTALYWYRQSLGQGPEFLIYFQGTGAADDSGLPNDRFFAVRPEGSVSTLKIQRTERGDSAVYLCASTSGGSSTDTQYFGPGTRLTVL.

This chain joins TRBV27 and TRBJ2-7; TRBD2 agrees at 8 bases. This CDR3 has 16 residues. Trimming removed 5 bases from V and 3 bases from J; junction bases left unmatched: 12. Germline V gives CDR1 MNHEY, CDR2 SMNVEV (reference sequence). The CDR3 loop is CASSVSSGRIVYEQYF. CDR3 bases: TGTGCCAGCAGTGTAAGCAGCGGGAGAATAGTCTACGAGCAGTACTTC.

The genes are TRBV20-1 and TRBJ2-5; D call uncertain. The CDR3 is 11 residues long. Trimming cost V 5 bases and J 6 bases, with 10 bases left between them. Germline V gives CDR1 DFQATT, CDR2 SNEGSKA (reference sequence). CDR3 loop: CSASRGQTQYF. As DNA, the CDR3 is TGCAGTGCTTCCAGAGGCCAGACCCAGTACTTC.

The CDR3 region has the DNA TGTGCCAGCTCACCAACAGGGGGTACCAATGAGCAGTTCTTC. This encodes CASSPTGGTNEQFF. The rearrangement links TRBV18 to TRBJ2-1; 8 nucleotides align to TRBD1. With V trimmed by 2 bases and J by 6 bases, 3 bases remained unmatched. This CDR3 has 14 amino acids. Germline V CDR1 and CDR2: KGHSH, LQKENI.

As concerns this clone: Within the sample, other DNA sequences also encode this same CDR3. V is TRBV4-3 and J is TRBJ2-1, with 12 bases lining up with TRBD2. The germline V gene encodes CDR1 LGHNA and CDR2 YSLEER. The CDR3 loop spans 17 amino acids. After removal of 0 bases from V and 4 bases from J, the junction contained 4 bases not matched to a gene. CDR3 DNA: TGCGCCAGCAGCCAAGATCGCGGACTAGCGGGATACAATGAGCAGTTCTTC. This codes for CASSQDRGLAGYNEQFF.

The chain uses TRBV10-3 and TRBJ2-1; D is possibly TRBD1 or TRBD2 (5 bases each). This CDR3 contains 16 residues. Per the germline V gene, CDR1 is ENHRY and CDR2 is SYGVKD. The V gene lost 2 bases and the J gene lost 1 base, with 12 bases spanning the gap. The CDR3 loop is CAISEPGTASYNEQFF. The CDR3 coding sequence is TGTGCCATCAGTGAGCCCGGGACGGCGTCCTACAATGAGCAGTTCTTC.

V gene TRBV29-1 combines with J gene TRBJ2-1; the D is unclear. There are 13 residues in the CDR3. Trimming left V 7 bases short and J 7 bases short, with 17 bases between. Germline CDR1 is SQVTM and CDR2 is ANQGSEA. The CDR3 loop is CSASGPSGNEQFF. Written as DNA, the CDR3 is TGCAGCGCCTCCGGGCCCTCTGGGAATGAGCAGTTCTTC.

This clone has only a few counts. This chain uses TRBV19 with TRBJ1-5, with D possibly matching TRBD1 (5 bases). The CDR3 covers 15 residues. V lost 4 bases to trimming and J lost 0 bases, with 10 bases between them. Germline V gene data show CDR1 as LNHDA and CDR2 as SQIVND (reference sequence). For the CDR3, the DNA is TGTGCCAGTAGTACGACAGTTAATAGCAATCAGCCCCAGCATTTT. Protein product: CASSTTVNSNQPQHF.

This clone was observed once. In DNA, the CDR3 is TGTGCCAGCAGCCAAGTTTCGGGACAGGGAGGAAACACCATATATTTT. It yields the protein CASSQVSGQGGNTIYF. The chain recombines TRBV3-1 (or the pseudogene TRBV3-2) with TRBJ1-3, with 9 bases fitting TRBD1. V gave up 1 base and J gave up 4 bases; unmatched junction bases: 5. This CDR3 contains 16 residues. The germline V gene has CDR1 LGHDT and CDR2 YNNKEL (reference sequence).

This chain links TRBV7-3 with TRBJ1-2, with 10 bases fitting TRBD1. This CDR3 is 12 amino acids long. Unmatched junction bases numbered 0, after V lost 8 bases and J lost 3 bases. CDR1 is SGHTA and CDR2 is FQGTGA in the germline V gene. In nucleotides, the CDR3 is TGTGCCAGCGGACAGGGGGACTATGGCTACACCTTC. The encoded protein is CASGQGDYGYTF.

The chain joins TRBV19 to TRBJ1-2; D might be TRBD1 (5 bases). This CDR3 comprises 14 residues. The V gene lost 4 bases and the J gene lost 2 bases, with 11 bases spanning the gap. The V gene's germline CDR1 is LNHDA and CDR2 SQIVND (reference sequence). CDR3 sequence (DNA): TGTGCCAGTAGTAAAACAGGAGAGAACTATGGCTACACCTTC. It encodes CASSKTGENYGYTF.

The V and J genes are TRBV2 and TRBJ1-4, with D possibly TRBD1 on 5 matching bases. The CDR3 loop spans 15 amino acids. Germline lookup yields CDR1 SNHLY and CDR2 FYNNEI. V lost 1 base to trimming and J lost 8 bases, with 14 bases between them. This CDR3 reads CASSEVGRPGEKLFF. The CDR3 DNA is TGTGCCAGCAGTGAAGTGGGGCGGCCCGGAGAAAAACTGTTTTTT.

This clone appeared once. The chain carries TRBV7-2 and TRBJ2-1; maybe TRBD1 (5 bases). V was pared by 4 bases and J by 9 bases, with 10 bases between. The CDR3 is 12 amino acids. Germline lookup yields CDR1 SGHTA and CDR2 FQGNSA. The CDR3 nucleotides are TGTGCCAGCAGCTCACAGGTGGGTGAGCAGTTCTTC. It yields the protein CASSSQVGEQFF.

The chain employs TRBV5-1 and TRBJ1-1; TRBD1 might be the D (5 bases). CDR3 length: 15 amino acids. CDR1 is SGHRS and CDR2 is YFSETQ in the germline V gene. V was shortened by 0 bases and J by 5 bases, with 14 bases between the two germline ends. The CDR3 DNA sequence: TGCGCCAGCAGCTTGGCCGGTCCCGGGGGGACTGAAGCTTTCTTT. Protein sequence: CASSLAGPGGTEAFF.

The rearrangement links TRBV7-3 to TRBJ2-2; D is ambiguous. Between the trimmed V and J ends, which lost 5 bases and 2 bases, there was a span of 9 bases. CDR3 size: 14 residues. From germline, CDR1 is SGHTA and CDR2 FQGTGA. In nucleotides, the CDR3 is TGTGCCAGCAGCACCTTCGGAAACACCGGGGAGCTGTTTTTT. This sequence encodes CASSTFGNTGELFF.